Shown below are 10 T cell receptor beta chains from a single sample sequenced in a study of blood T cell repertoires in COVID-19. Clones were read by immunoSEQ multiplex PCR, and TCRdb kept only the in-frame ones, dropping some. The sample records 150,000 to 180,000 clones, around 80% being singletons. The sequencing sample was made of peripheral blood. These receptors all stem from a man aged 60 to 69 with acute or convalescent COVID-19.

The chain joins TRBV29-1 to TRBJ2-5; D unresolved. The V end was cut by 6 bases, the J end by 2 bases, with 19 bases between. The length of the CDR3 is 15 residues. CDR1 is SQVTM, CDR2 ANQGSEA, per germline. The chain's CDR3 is CSVPTQPQRQETQYF. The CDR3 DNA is TGCAGCGTACCGACTCAACCCCAACGTCAAGAGACCCAGTACTTC.

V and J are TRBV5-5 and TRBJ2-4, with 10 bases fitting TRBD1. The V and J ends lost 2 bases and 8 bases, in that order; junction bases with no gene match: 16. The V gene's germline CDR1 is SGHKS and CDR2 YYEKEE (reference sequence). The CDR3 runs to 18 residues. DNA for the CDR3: TGTGCCAGCAGCTTTTTGACAGGGGGCGGGTCATACGGTCACATTCAGTACTTC. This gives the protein CASSFLTGGGSYGHIQYF.

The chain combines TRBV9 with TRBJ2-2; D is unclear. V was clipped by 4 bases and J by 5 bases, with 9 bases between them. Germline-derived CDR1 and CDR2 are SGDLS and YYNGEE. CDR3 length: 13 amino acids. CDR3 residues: CASSPKLTGELFF. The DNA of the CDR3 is TGTGCCAGCAGCCCTAAATTAACCGGGGAGCTGTTTTTT.

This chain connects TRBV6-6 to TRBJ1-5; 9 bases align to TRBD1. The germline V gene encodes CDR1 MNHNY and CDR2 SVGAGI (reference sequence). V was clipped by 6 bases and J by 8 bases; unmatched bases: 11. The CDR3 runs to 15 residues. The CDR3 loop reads CASSSGTGYGKPQHF. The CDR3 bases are TGTGCCAGCAGCTCCGGGACAGGGTATGGGAAGCCCCAGCATTTT.

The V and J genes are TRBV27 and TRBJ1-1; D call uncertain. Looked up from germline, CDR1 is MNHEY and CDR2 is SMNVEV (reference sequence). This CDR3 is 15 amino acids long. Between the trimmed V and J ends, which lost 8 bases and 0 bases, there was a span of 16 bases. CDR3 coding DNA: TGTGCCAGCCTCCCCGGAGCGGGGATGAACACTGAAGCTTTCTTT. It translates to CASLPGAGMNTEAFF.

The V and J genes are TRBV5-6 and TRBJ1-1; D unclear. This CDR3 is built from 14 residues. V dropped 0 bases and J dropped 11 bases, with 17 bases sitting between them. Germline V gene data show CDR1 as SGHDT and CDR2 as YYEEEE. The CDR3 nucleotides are TGTGCCAGCAGCTTGGGGCAGGCTAATAGGCTGGCTTTCTTT. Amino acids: CASSLGQANRLAFF.

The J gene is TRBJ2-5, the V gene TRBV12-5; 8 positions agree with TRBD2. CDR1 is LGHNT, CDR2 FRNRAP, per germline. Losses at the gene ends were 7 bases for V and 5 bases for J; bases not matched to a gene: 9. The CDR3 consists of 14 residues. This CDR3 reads CASEAGAGGETQYF. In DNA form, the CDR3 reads TGTGCTAGTGAAGCGGGGGCCGGAGGTGAGACCCAGTACTTC.

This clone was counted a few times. CDR3 amino acids: CASKKEINYGYTF. CDR3 DNA sequence: TGTGCCAGCAAGAAGGAGATAAACTATGGCTACACCTTC. V usage is TRBV7-9 and J usage is TRBJ1-2; no reliable D call. Trimming took 7 bases from V and 2 from J, leaving 11 bases between them. This CDR3 is 13 amino acids long. Germline CDR1 is SEHNR and CDR2 is FQNEAQ (reference sequence).

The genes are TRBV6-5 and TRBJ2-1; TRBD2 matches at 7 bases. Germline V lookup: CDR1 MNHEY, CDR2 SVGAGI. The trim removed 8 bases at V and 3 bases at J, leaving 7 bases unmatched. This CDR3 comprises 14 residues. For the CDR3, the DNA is TGTGCCAGCCTGGCGCGGGAGAGCTACAATGAGCAGTTCTTC. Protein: CASLARESYNEQFF.

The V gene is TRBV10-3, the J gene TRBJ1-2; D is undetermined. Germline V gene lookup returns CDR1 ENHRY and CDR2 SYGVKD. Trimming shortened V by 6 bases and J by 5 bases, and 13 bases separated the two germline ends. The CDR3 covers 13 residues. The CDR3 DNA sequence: TGTGCCATCAGCGCCCCGGGAAATTATGGCTACACCTTC. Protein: CAISAPGNYGYTF.